This T cell receptor (beta chain) was retrieved from a study of blood T cell repertoires in COVID-19. Study in general: Both acute and convalescent COVID-19 samples were obtained from the United States, Italy and Spain. From T cells, B-cell-depleted T cells, or PBMCs came the material, which was cDNA or gDNA.

Original methodology: It was from reference gene primer amplification that nucleated cell counts were estimated. Produced via immunoSEQ multiplex PCR; TCRdb's table is partial and in-frame only. V and J calls and clone size come straight from that table; D and trimming were deduced from the DNA. The table records about 260,000 clones, 85% of them present only once. The germline CDR1 and CDR2 sequences are MNHEY and SMNVEV (reference sequence). Unmatched junction bases numbered 10, after V lost 5 bases and J lost 6 bases. The CDR3 is made up of 16 amino acids. This clonotype was obtained from a human donor in a cohort sampled during active COVID-19. Sequenced: peripheral blood. The chain combines TRBV27 with TRBJ1-4; TRBD1 matches 9 bases. The CDR3 DNA follows: TGTGCCAGCAGTCCGCGGGGACAGGGAAATTATGAAAAACTGTTTTTT. This translates into CASSPRGQGNYEKLFF.